This T cell receptor beta chain comes out of a study of Ad26.COV2.S vaccination and SARS-CoV-2 variants. Broader study findings: Following vaccination, spike-specific CD8+ and CD4+ T cell responses reportedly exhibited substantial breadth. Responses of T cells in total may have been underestimated by the TCR breadth and depth analyses.

As to treatment: around 19 received Ad26.COV2.S at low or high dose, single or two shots; 5 received placebo; per-sample allocation not given. At day 63 after the first vaccine or placebo injection, samples were drawn. In Boston, the donor was an adult between 18-55 years of age. Remarks on this clone: The antigen is undetermined.

Method: immunoSEQ multiplex PCR; TCRdb's copy keeps in-frame clones and lacks some. In the table there are around 310,000 clones, 90% of which are singletons. The starting material was peripheral blood, obtained in a trial of Ad26.COV2.S vaccine versus placebo. This clonotype was obtained from a person aged 18 to 65 who received the Ad26.COV2.S COVID-19 vaccine or a placebo.

CDR3 in DNA: TGTGCCAGCAGCCCAGGAGTCAGGGGCTTGGTCACCGGGGAGCTGTTTTTT. This gives the protein CASSPGVRGLVTGELFF. The chain recombines TRBV11-2 with TRBJ2-2; D may be TRBD1 (6 bases). Germline CDR1 SGHAT, CDR2 FQNNGV. This CDR3 contains 17 residues. With 5 bases removed from V and 4 bases from J, the gap between germline ends came to 20 bases.